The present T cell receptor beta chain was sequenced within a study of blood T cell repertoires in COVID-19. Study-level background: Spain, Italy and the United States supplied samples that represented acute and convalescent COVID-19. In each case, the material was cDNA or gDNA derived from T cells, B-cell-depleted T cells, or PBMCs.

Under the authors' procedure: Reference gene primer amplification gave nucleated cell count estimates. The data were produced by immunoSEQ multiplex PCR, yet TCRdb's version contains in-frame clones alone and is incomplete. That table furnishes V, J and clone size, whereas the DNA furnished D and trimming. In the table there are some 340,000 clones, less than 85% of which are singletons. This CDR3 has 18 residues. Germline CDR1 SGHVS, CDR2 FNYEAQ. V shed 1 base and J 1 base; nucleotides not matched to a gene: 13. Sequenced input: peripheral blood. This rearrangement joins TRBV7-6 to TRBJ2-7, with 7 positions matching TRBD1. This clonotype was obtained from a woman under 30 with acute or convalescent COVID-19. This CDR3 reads CASSLGVGGAESSYEQYF. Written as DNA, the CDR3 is TGTGCCAGCAGCTTAGGGGTAGGGGGCGCTGAATCGTCCTACGAGCAGTACTTC.